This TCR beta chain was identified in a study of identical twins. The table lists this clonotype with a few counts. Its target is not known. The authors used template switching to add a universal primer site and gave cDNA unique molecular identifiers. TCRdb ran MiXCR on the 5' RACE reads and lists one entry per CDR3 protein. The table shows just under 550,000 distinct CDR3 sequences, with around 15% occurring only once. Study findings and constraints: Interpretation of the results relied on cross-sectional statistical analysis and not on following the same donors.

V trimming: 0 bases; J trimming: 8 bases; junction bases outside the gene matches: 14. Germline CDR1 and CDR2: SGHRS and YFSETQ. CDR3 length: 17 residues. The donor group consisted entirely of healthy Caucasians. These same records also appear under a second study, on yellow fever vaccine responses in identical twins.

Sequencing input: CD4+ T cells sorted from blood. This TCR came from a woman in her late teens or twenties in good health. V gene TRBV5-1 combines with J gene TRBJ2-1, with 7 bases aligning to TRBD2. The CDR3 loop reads CASSLDVGGPSLHEQFF. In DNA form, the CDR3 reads TGCGCCAGCAGCTTGGATGTGGGAGGGCCATCCTTGCATGAGCAGTTCTTC.